This T cell receptor (beta chain) is drawn from a study of T-cell memory formation after mild COVID-19. Findings and caveats of the study: The SARS-CoV-2 specificity of second-wave clones reaching peak at day 37 remained unverified.

Details on this clonotype: Its antigen is as yet unknown.

Libraries for TCRalpha and TCRbeta carried sample barcodes and unique molecular identifiers via 5'RACE. A single record per CDR3 protein comes from TCRdb applying MiXCR to the 5' RACE reads. The table lists about 450,000 distinct CDR3 sequences, under 25% of them singletons. The CDR3 length is 15 residues. Germline CDR1 LNHDA, CDR2 SQIVND (reference sequence). This sequence was found in an adult woman who had mild COVID-19 (a few samples of this study predate the infection). Cell type and time point are not known. The chain uses TRBV19 and TRBJ2-2; possible D gene TRBD1, 5 bases. Input material: PBMCs or a T cell subset sorted from them (not recorded which). The CDR3 region is CSSSDGAANTGELFF. In nucleotides, the CDR3 is TGTTCTAGTAGTGATGGGGCAGCGAACACCGGGGAGCTGTTTTTT.